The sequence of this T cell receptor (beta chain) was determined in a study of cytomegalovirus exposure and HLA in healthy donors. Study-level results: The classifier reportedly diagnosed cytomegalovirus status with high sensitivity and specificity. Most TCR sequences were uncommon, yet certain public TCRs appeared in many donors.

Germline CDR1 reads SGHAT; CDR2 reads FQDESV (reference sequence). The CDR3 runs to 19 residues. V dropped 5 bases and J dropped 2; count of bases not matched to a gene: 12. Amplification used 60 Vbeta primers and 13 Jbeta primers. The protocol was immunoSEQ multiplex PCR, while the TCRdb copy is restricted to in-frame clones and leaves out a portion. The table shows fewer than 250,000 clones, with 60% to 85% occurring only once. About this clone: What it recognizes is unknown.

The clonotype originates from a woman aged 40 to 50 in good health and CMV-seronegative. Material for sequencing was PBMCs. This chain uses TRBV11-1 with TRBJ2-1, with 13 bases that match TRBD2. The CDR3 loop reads CASSQPTSGRFSAYNEQFF. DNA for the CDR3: TGTGCCAGCAGCCAACCGACTAGCGGGAGGTTTAGCGCCTACAATGAGCAGTTCTTC. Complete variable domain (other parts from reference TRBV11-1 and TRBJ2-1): EAEVAQSPRYKITEKSQAVAFWCDPISGHATLYWYRQILGQGPELLVQFQDESVVDDSQLPKDRFSAERLKGVDSTLKIQPAELGDSAMYLCASSQPTSGRFSAYNEQFFGPGTRLTVL.